Below are 23 T cell receptor beta chains sequenced from a single sample in a study of lymphopenia after photon versus proton radiotherapy. Measured with immunoSEQ multiplex PCR; TCRdb has only the in-frame clones, and not every one. The sample contains 50,000 or so clones, roughly nine tenths of which appear only once. The input for sequencing was peripheral blood, taken from a patient treated with photon-based radiotherapy. These TCRs come from a woman between 40 and 50 years old with cholangiocarcinoma.

The gene calls are TRBV5-1 and TRBJ2-5; a weak D match, TRBD1 (5 bases). The CDR3 length is 14 residues. V lost 4 bases to trimming and J lost 0 bases, with 10 bases between them. The V gene's germline CDR1 is SGHRS and CDR2 YFSETQ. This CDR3 reads CASSPTGNQETQYF. The CDR3 DNA reads as TGCGCCAGCAGCCCTACAGGTAACCAAGAGACCCAGTACTTC.

J is TRBJ2-1 and V is TRBV4-1; 10 positions agree with TRBD2. Germline V lookup: CDR1 MGHRA, CDR2 YSYEKL. V trimming: 5 bases; J trimming: 5 bases; junction bases outside the gene matches: 6. The CDR3 spans 15 residues. CDR3 nucleotide sequence: TGCGCCAGCAGCTCACTGACTAGCGGGCACAATGAGCAGTTCTTC. It translates to CASSSLTSGHNEQFF.

The rearrangement links TRBV29-1 to TRBJ2-7, with D uncertain. Looked up from germline, CDR1 is SQVTM and CDR2 is ANQGSEA. V was pared by 4 bases and J by 6 bases, with 13 bases between. This CDR3 has 12 amino acids. The CDR3 sequence is CSVGLQTSEQYF. The CDR3 nucleotides read TGCAGCGTTGGATTGCAGACCAGCGAGCAGTACTTC.

J is TRBJ1-5 and V is TRBV6-6; D is possibly TRBD1 (6 bases). Germline lookup yields CDR1 MNHNY and CDR2 SVGAGI (reference sequence). CDR3 length: 15 amino acids. V lost 2 bases and J 6 bases, leaving 14 bases between the germline ends. CDR3 sequence reads: CASSYHRDEGQPQHF. The CDR3 coding sequence is TGTGCCAGCAGTTACCACAGGGATGAAGGTCAGCCCCAGCATTTT.

To note about this clone: The sample holds other DNA sequences that translate to the same CDR3. V gene TRBV5-4 combines with J gene TRBJ2-1; D is perhaps TRBD2 (5 bases). The CDR3 is 15 residues long. V lost 0 bases, J lost 0 bases, and 7 bases lay in between. The germline V gene has CDR1 SGHNT and CDR2 YYREEE (reference sequence). The CDR3 is CASSLGRSSYNEQFF. The CDR3 DNA follows: TGTGCCAGCAGCTTGGGGAGGAGCTCCTACAATGAGCAGTTCTTC.

The chain is built from TRBV9 and TRBJ2-5; D remains unclear. The germline gives CDR1 SGDLS, CDR2 YYNGEE. This CDR3 has 13 residues. The V end lost 6 bases, the J end lost 3 bases, and 12 bases lay between the germline ends. CDR3 DNA sequence: TGTGCCAGCACCCCTCCCCAGGAAGAGACCCAGTACTTC. Residues: CASTPPQEETQYF.

This clone came up once. This sequence joins TRBV4-1 and TRBJ1-1; D is perhaps TRBD1 (5 bases). V lost 5 bases to trimming and J lost 5 bases, with 15 bases between them. The CDR3 sequence is 14 residues long. Per the germline V gene, CDR1 is MGHRA and CDR2 is YSYEKL. This CDR3 is CASSGGGVETEAFF. DNA of the CDR3: TGCGCCAGCAGCGGAGGAGGGGTCGAGACTGAAGCTTTCTTT.

The gene calls are TRBV18 and TRBJ2-3, with D perhaps TRBD2 (5 bases). The V and J ends lost 1 base and 11 bases respectively, with 22 bases between them. The CDR3 consists of 16 residues. The germline CDR1 and CDR2 sequences are KGHSH and LQKENI. DNA of the CDR3: TGTGCCAGCTCACCACAAGAGGCGGGTCGGCGACCCCGGCAGTATTTT. Residues: CASSPQEAGRRPRQYF.

The chain carries TRBV5-1 and TRBJ2-7, with D perhaps being TRBD1 or TRBD2 (5 bases each). Between the trimmed V and J ends, which lost 1 base and 3 bases, there was a span of 8 bases. The CDR3 loop spans 13 amino acids. Germline values: CDR1 SGHRS, CDR2 YFSETQ. The CDR3 spells CASSLTGLYEQYF. Here the CDR3 DNA reads TGCGCCAGCAGCTTGACAGGACTCTACGAGCAGTACTTC. The whole variable domain, remainder taken from reference TRBV5-1 and TRBJ2-7, is KAGVTQTPRYLIKTRGQQVTLSCSPISGHRSVSWYQQTPGQGLQFLFEYFSETQRNKGNFPGRFSGRQFSNSRSEMNVSTLELGDSALYLCASSLTGLYEQYFGPGTRLTVT.

V gene TRBV5-5 combines with J gene TRBJ1-1; no firm D call. This CDR3 is 12 amino acids long. Trimming removed 7 bases at V and 0 bases at J, with 7 bases between. The V gene's germline CDR1 is SGHKS and CDR2 YYEKEE (reference sequence). This CDR3 reads CASSAMNTEAFF. The CDR3 nucleotides are TGTGCCAGCTCGGCCATGAACACTGAAGCTTTCTTT.

The chain's CDR3 is CASRTEGTGRDTQYF. CDR3 DNA: TGTGCCAGTAGAACCGAAGGGACAGGGCGGGATACGCAGTATTTT. This chain links TRBV19 with TRBJ2-3, with 9 bases lining up with TRBD1. The CDR3 has 15 amino acids. Germline CDR1 is LNHDA and CDR2 is SQIVND (reference sequence). V lost 6 bases to trimming and J lost 6 bases; unmatched junction nucleotides: 10.

This sequence joins TRBV7-6 and TRBJ2-2; TRBD1 or TRBD2 may be the D gene (5 bases each). Germline CDR1 reads SGHVS; CDR2 reads FNYEAQ. With 1 base removed from V and 0 bases from J, the gap between germline ends came to 18 bases. This CDR3 spans 19 amino acids. This CDR3 is CASSLEGSRRGTNTGELFF. As DNA, the CDR3 is TGTGCCAGCAGCTTAGAGGGGTCCCGTCGAGGGACGAACACCGGGGAGCTGTTTTTT.

This chain connects TRBV6-5 to TRBJ2-5, with 8 bases matching TRBD2. The CDR3 spans 15 residues. The trim removed 5 bases at V and 5 bases at J, leaving 10 bases unmatched. Germline CDR1 MNHEY, CDR2 SVGAGI. This CDR3 is CASSREAGELETQYF. CDR3 nucleotides: TGTGCCAGCAGTAGAGAAGCGGGGGAGTTGGAGACCCAGTACTTC.

The chain is built from TRBV28 and TRBJ2-3; no clear D. Trimming removed 1 base from V and 0 bases from J, with 11 bases in between. The CDR3 has 16 amino acids. Germline assignment: CDR1 MDHEN and CDR2 SYDVKM. CDR3 sequence (DNA): TGTGCCAGCAGTTTATCCTGGGGTTCTAGCACAGATACGCAGTATTTT. Translating gives CASSLSWGSSTDTQYF. The full variable domain, in which reference TRBV28 and TRBJ2-3 provide the parts outside the CDR3, is DVKVTQSSRYLVKRTGEKVFLECVQDMDHENMFWYRQDPGLGLRLIYFSYDVKMKEKGDIPEGYSVSREKKERFSLILESASTNQTSMYLCASSLSWGSSTDTQYFGPGTRLTVL.

The rearrangement joins TRBV16 to TRBJ1-5, with D perhaps TRBD1 (5 bases). The CDR3 covers 15 residues. V was shortened by 4 bases and J by 1 base, with 11 bases between the two germline ends. CDR1 and CDR2 (germline): KGHSY, FQNENV. The CDR3 nucleotides are TGTGCCAGCAGCCCATCCGGGGCCAGCAATCAGCCCCAGCATTTT. This sequence encodes CASSPSGASNQPQHF.

This clone was seen a few times. The chain is built from TRBV2 and TRBJ1-1; D is undetermined. Germline CDR1 and CDR2: SNHLY and FYNNEI. Between the trimmed V and J ends, which lost 5 bases and 5 bases, there was a span of 6 bases. This CDR3 region has 11 residues. The CDR3 here is CASSYQTEAFF. The CDR3 region has the DNA TGTGCCAGCAGTTATCAAACTGAAGCTTTCTTT.

The V gene is TRBV5-1, the J gene TRBJ1-1, with D hard to call. CDR1 SGHRS and CDR2 YFSETQ come from the germline V gene. Trimming removed 4 bases at V and 7 bases at J, with 17 bases between. There are 14 residues in the CDR3. The CDR3 spells CASSVSETRSEAFF. As DNA, the CDR3 is TGCGCCAGCAGCGTCTCCGAAACGCGGAGTGAAGCTTTCTTT.

This chain links TRBV2 with TRBJ2-7; 9 bases map to TRBD1. Germline V gene data show CDR1 as SNHLY and CDR2 as FYNNEI. V lost 10 bases to trimming and J lost 5 bases; unmatched junction nucleotides: 9. This CDR3 spans 13 amino acids. The CDR3 DNA reads TGTGCCACCCGAAAGGGACAGGGCAACGAGCAGTACTTC. Encoded protein: CATRKGQGNEQYF.

The chain recombines TRBV5-1 with TRBJ2-7, with D unresolved. Germline CDR1 and CDR2: SGHRS and YFSETQ. V lost 0 bases and J lost 0, with 7 bases in between. The CDR3 covers 14 residues. CDR3 nucleotides: TGCGCCAGCAGCTTGGACATGAGCTCCTACGAGCAGTACTTC. Translation: CASSLDMSSYEQYF.

The CDR3 sequence is CSAWDRYYGYTF. The CDR3 nucleotides read TGCAGCGCCTGGGACAGATACTATGGCTACACCTTC. The chain has TRBV29-1 and TRBJ1-2, with 7 bases fitting TRBD1. Per germline, CDR1 SQVTM and CDR2 ANQGSEA. The CDR3 length is 12 residues. After removal of 7 bases from V and 3 bases from J, the junction contained 5 bases not matched to a gene. Full variable domain (outside the CDR3, taken from reference TRBV29-1 and TRBJ1-2): SAVISQKPSRDICQRGTSLTIQCQVDSQVTMMFWYRQQPGQSLTLIATANQGSEATYESGFVIDKFPISRPNLTFSTLTVSNMSPEDSSIYLCSAWDRYYGYTFGSGTRLTVV.

The rearrangement uses TRBV27 and TRBJ2-2, with a tentative D call TRBD2 (5 bases). Trimming removed 2 bases from V and 2 bases from J, with 15 bases in between. This CDR3 spans 17 amino acids. Germline V gene sequence: CDR1 MNHEY, CDR2 SMNVEV (reference sequence). The CDR3 DNA reads TGTGCCAGCAGTTTAAGAGGCGGGCGGAAAAACACCGGGGAGCTGTTTTTT. Translated: CASSLRGGRKNTGELFF.

The chain employs TRBV10-2 and TRBJ1-1, with 7 bases fitting TRBD1. Germline-derived CDR1 and CDR2 are WSHSY and SAAADI. The CDR3 is made up of 12 amino acids. V shed 2 bases and J 8 bases; nucleotides not matched to a gene: 2. CDR3 DNA: TGCGCCAGCAGTGAGAGGGACAGAGAAGCTTTCTTT. This codes for CASSERDREAFF.

The chain has TRBV19 and TRBJ2-5; a weak D match, TRBD1 (5 bases). The J call may be wrong; the DNA end is better matched by TRBJ2-7. The CDR3 covers 14 residues. Germline values: CDR1 LNHDA, CDR2 SQIVND (reference sequence). This chain's CDR3 is CASRDSASSYEQYF. CDR3 DNA: TGTGCCAGTAGAGACAGCGCTAGCTCCTACGAGCAGTACTTC.